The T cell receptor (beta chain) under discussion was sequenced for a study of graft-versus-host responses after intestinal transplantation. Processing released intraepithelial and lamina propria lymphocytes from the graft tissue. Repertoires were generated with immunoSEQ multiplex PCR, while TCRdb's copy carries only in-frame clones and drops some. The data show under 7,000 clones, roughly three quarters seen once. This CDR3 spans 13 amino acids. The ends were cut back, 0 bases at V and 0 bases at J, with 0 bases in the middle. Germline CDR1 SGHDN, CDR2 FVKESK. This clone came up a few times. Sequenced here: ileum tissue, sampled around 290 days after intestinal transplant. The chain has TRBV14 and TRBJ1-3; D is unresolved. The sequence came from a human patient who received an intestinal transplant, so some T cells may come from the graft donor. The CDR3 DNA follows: TGTGCCAGCAGCCAAGACTCTGGAAACACCATATATTTT. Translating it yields CASSQDSGNTIYF. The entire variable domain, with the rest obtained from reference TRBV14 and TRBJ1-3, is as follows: EAGVTQFPSHSVIEKGQTVTLRCDPISGHDNLYWYRRVMGKEIKFLLHFVKESKQDESGMPNNRFLAERTGGTYSTLKVQPAELEDSGVYFCASSQDSGNTIYFGEGSWLTVV.